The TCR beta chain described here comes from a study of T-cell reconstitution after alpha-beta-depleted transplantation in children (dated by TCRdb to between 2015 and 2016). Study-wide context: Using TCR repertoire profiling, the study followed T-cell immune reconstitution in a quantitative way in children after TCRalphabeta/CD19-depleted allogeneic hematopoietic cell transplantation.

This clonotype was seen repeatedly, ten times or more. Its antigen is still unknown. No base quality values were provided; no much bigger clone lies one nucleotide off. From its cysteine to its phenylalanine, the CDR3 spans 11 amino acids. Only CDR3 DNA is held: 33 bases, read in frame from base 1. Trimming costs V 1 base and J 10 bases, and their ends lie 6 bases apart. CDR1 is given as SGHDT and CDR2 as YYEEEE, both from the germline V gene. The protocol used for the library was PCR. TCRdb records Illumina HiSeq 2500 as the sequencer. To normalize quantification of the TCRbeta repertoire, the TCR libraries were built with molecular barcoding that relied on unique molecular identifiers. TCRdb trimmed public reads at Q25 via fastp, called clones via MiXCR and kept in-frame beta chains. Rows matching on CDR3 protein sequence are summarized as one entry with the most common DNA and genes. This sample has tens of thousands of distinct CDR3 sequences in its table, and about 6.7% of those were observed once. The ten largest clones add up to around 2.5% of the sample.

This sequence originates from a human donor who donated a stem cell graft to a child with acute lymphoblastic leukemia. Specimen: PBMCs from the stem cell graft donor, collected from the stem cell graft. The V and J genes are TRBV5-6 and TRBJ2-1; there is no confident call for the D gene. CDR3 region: CASSLRVEQFF. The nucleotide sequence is TGTGCCAGCAGCTTGAGAGTGGAGCAGTTCTTC. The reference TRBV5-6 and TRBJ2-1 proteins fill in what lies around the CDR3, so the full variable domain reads DAGVTQSPTHLIKTRGQQVTLRCSPKSGHDTVSWYQQALGQGPQFIFQYYEEEERQRGNFPDRFSGHQFPNYSSELNVNALLLGDSALYLCASSLRVEQFFGPGTRLTVL.